This T cell receptor (beta chain) originates from a study of naive and memory T cell subsets (dated 2017 in TCRdb). Some background on the complete study: The figure summarizing these samples reported about 10 blood donors, 7 tuberculin skin test biopsies and 3 saline control biopsies. PCR2 was typically performed as a SYBR Green qPCR that was stopped at a set threshold, although end-point PCR (about 6 cycles) could be used instead for low-input samples. What the study reported, not specific to this receptor: The potential sensitivity of the RNA-based method to TCR transcript changes with T cell activation and differentiation was acknowledged.

The library was built by means of 5' RACE. The ligated cDNA was amplified in four rounds of PCR with nested alpha and beta constant region primers together with the SP2 primer. TCR RNA was reverse transcribed with SuperScript IV using alpha and beta constant region primers for the blood and skin samples. T4 RNA ligase 1 was used to ligate an oligonucleotide containing the Illumina SP2 primer and a UMI to the 3' end of the cDNA. To prevent hairpin formation, the 12-nucleotide UMI was made up of two random hexamers with an eight-base spacer between them. From the second PCR onward, TCR alpha and beta chain libraries were processed separately, and dual indexing was applied for multiplexing. After pooling, the indexed libraries were analyzed by capillary electrophoresis and sequenced on either an Illumina MiSeq or NextSeq. To boost base diversity and improve cluster recognition, PhiX DNA at about 5-8% was spiked into the libraries. From the authors' description of their analysis: Demultiplexor extracted UMIs from read 2, combined them with read 1 TCR sequence, and split reads by sample indices. Decombinator identified V and J genes and V-J junctions, assigning each TCR a five-part identifier including V and J deletions. Collapsinator used UMIs to correct sequencing errors and PCR amplification heterogeneity, yielding UMI-based abundance per TCR. CDR3Translator turned identifiers into nucleotide sequence, translated the nucleotide sequence into amino acids, and pulled out CDR3 regions based on terminal motifs. Error-corrected counts of alpha and beta TCRs from blood and skin were compared after being normalized to the amount of input RNA. TCRdb ran its own pipeline on the public reads, namely fastp trimming at Q25 and MiXCR clone calling, and kept in-frame beta chains. Each entry merges the rows of one CDR3 protein and shows their most common DNA and genes. The V and J calls shown here were made by TCRdb, not taken from the authors' results. The sample records some 60,000 distinct CDR3 sequences, less than 10% of which are singletons. The ten largest clones add up to approximately 9.4% of the sample.

The germline ends are 9 bases apart after V is trimmed by 3 bases and J by 3 bases. Counted from cysteine to phenylalanine, this CDR3 has 13 amino acids. Just CDR3 DNA is preserved here, 39 bases in frame from base 1. A robust, sensitive protocol for the amplification, sequencing and analysis of TCRs was described in the study, in which 3' ligation of a UMI-containing oligonucleotide to TCR cDNA was used. For whole blood analysis, approximately 2.7 ml of peripheral blood was drawn from adult healthy volunteers into Tempus tubes, and RNA was extracted according to the manufacturer's instructions. Before reverse transcription, total RNA that had not been cell sorted was treated with RQ1 DNase, with a target input of about 1 to 1,100 ng. Libraries were prepared from skin biopsies and whole blood to test how robust the pipeline was in samples where T cells are a minority population. This clonotype was counted between two and nine times. Its antigen is currently not known. No much larger clone exists at a distance of one base, and base qualities are not known.

The V and J segments used are TRBV12-3 or TRBV12-4 and TRBJ2-7; the D gene is perhaps TRBD2, on 5 matching bases. The sequence was collected from a female donor in good health. CDR3 reads: CASSFGEIYEQYF. The nucleotides read TGTGCCAGCAGTTTTGGGGAGATCTACGAGCAGTACTTC.